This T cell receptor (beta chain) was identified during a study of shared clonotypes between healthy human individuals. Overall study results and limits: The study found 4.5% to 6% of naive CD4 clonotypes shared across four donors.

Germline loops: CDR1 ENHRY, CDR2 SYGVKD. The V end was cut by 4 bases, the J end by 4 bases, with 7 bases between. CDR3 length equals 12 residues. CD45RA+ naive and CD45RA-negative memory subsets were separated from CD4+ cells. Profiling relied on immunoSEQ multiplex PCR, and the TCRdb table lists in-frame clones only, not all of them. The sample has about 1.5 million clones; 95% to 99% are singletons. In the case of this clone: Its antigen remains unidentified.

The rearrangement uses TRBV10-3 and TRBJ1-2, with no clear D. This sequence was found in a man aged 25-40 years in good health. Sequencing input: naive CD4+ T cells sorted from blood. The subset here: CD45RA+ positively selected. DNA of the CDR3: TGTGCCATCAGTGGTCACGGCTATGGCTACACCTTC. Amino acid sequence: CAISGHGYGYTF.